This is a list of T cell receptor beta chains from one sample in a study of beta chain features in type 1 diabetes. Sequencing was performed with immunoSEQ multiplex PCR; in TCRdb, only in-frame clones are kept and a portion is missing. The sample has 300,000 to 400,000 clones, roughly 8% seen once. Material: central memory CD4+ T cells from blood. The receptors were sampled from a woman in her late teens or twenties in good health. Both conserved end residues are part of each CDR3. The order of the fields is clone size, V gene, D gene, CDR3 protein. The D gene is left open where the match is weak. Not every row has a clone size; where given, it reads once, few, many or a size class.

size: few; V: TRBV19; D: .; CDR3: CASSRNFGGAGQTQYF
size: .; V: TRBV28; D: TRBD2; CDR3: CASSFLLLLAEPSSYEQYF
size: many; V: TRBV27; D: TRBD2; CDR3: CASRSGSAYNEQFF
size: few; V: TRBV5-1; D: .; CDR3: CASRDITDTQYF
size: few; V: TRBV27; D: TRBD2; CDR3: CASSPVAAGEYEQYF
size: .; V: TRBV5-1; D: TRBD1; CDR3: CASSIRQGTTYEQYF
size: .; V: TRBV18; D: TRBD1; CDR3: CASSETGGGGYTF
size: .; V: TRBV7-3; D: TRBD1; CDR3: CASKQGPTGELFF
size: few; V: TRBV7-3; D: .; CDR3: CASSLGPYDTGELFF
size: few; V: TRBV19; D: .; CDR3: CASSIYPTEGAPNEKLFF
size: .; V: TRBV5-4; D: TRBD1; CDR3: CASSSPGTGDTEAFF
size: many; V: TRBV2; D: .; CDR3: CASRKEGAGYTF
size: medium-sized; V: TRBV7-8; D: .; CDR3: CASSLERSDTQYF
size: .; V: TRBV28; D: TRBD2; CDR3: CASNGGNYNEQFF
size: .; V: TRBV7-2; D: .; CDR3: CASSPNSPGTYNEQFF
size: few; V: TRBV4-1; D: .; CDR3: CASSQDRYTQYF
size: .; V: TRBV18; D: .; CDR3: CASSPLEVLDTEAFF
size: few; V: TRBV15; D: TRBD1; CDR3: CATSSWTGQETQYF
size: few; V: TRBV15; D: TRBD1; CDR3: CATSRDVWTGPPSGANVLTF
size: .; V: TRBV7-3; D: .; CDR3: CASSDNGELFF
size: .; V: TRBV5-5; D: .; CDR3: CASRRGQGASQPQHF
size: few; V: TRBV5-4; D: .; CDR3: CASSYGTPGDTQYF
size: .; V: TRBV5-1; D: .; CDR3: CASSGNTGELFF
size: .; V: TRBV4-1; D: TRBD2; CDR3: CASSQGIAGGISTDTQYF
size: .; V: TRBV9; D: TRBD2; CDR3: CASSSGNTDTQYF
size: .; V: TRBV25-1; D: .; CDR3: CASSESVGALLDEQYF
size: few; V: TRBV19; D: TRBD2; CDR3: CASSTGLAGGNYNEQFF
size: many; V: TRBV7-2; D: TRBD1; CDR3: CASSLSTGGGQETQYF
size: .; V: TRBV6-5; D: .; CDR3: CASSRVLGYNEQFF